This T cell receptor beta chain was captured in a study of blood T cell repertoires in COVID-19. Turning to the study itself: Spain, Italy and the United States supplied samples that represented acute and convalescent COVID-19. PBMCs, B-cell-depleted T cells, or T cells provided the cDNA or gDNA that made up the material.

This clone appeared many times. CDR1 is SGHRS, CDR2 YFSETQ, per germline. The CDR3 extends over 13 amino acids. The V end was cut by 0 bases, the J end by 7 bases, with 11 bases between. Original methodology: Estimation of nucleated cell counts relied on the amplification of reference gene primers. Profiled with immunoSEQ multiplex PCR; TCRdb holds only in-frame clones, not every one. V, J and clone size were drawn from that table, and D and trimming were deduced from the DNA. Of tens of thousands of clones listed, about four fifths are singletons. Material for sequencing was peripheral blood. The sequence came from a human donor in a cohort sampled during active COVID-19. The chain is built from TRBV5-1 and TRBJ2-7; possibly TRBD1 for D (6 bases). CDR3 DNA: TGCGCCAGCAGCTTGGGGGGGCCGGGGGAGCAGTACTTC. Amino acid sequence: CASSLGGPGEQYF.